These 12 T cell receptor beta chains were sequenced from one sample in a study of cytotoxic CD8 clonotypes in ibrutinib-treated CLL. Profiled with immunoSEQ multiplex PCR; TCRdb holds only in-frame clones, not every one. This table holds roughly 250,000 clones, roughly 70% found once. Sequencing was performed on PBMCs, taken after 24 months of ibrutinib treatment. These receptors all come from a human donor with chronic lymphocytic leukemia.

The V call is TRBV28, the J call TRBJ2-2, with 10 bases identical to TRBD2. J gave up 4 bases and V 7 bases, and 12 bases lay outside the gene matches. The CDR3 consists of 17 residues. Germline V gene sequence: CDR1 MDHEN, CDR2 SYDVKM. The CDR3 loop reads CASKGSGRALGTGELFF. In DNA, the CDR3 is TGTGCCAGCAAGGGCAGCGGGAGGGCCTTAGGCACCGGGGAGCTGTTTTTT.

This clone was seen a few times. The chain joins TRBV9 to TRBJ1-1, with D possibly being TRBD1 (5 bases). V was trimmed by 2 bases and J by 9 bases, leaving 20 bases between them. Germline V gives CDR1 SGDLS, CDR2 YYNGEE. The CDR3 consists of 15 residues. This CDR3 is CASSVQGGVGTQAFF. The CDR3, as DNA: TGTGCCAGCAGCGTTCAGGGTGGGGTTGGTACACAAGCTTTCTTT.

V usage is TRBV28 and J usage is TRBJ2-2, with 7 nucleotides matching TRBD2. Losses at the gene ends were 5 bases for V and 1 base for J; bases not matched to a gene: 7. Germline V CDR1 and CDR2: MDHEN, SYDVKM. The CDR3 sequence is 16 residues long. Written as DNA, the CDR3 is TGTGCCAGCAGTCATTGGCGGGAGTGGAACACCGGGGAGCTGTTTTTT. It encodes CASSHWREWNTGELFF.

The chain couples TRBV6-5 to TRBJ2-2, with D unclear. The germline CDR1 and CDR2 sequences are MNHEY and SVGAGI. The V end was cut by 2 bases, the J end by 5 bases, with 12 bases between. This CDR3 is built from 15 residues. The DNA for the CDR3 is TGTGCCAGCAGTTACAGTGAATGGGGAACCGGGGAGCTGTTTTTT. Its translation: CASSYSEWGTGELFF.

The chain joins TRBV28 to TRBJ2-2; D may match TRBD1 or TRBD2 (5 bases each). Trimming removed 5 bases from V and 0 bases from J, with 13 bases in between. The germline CDR1 and CDR2 sequences are MDHEN and SYDVKM. The CDR3 loop spans 16 amino acids. The CDR3 reads CASSPRDASNTGELFF. DNA for the CDR3: TGTGCCAGCAGTCCCAGGGACGCATCGAACACCGGGGAGCTGTTTTTT.

The V call is TRBV28, the J call TRBJ1-4, with D possibly matching TRBD1 (5 bases). This CDR3 comprises 14 residues. Germline assignment: CDR1 MDHEN and CDR2 SYDVKM. Trimming stripped 2 bases from V and 8 bases from J, with 12 bases between. The CDR3 DNA reads as TGTGCCAGCAGTTTACCGGGGGAGGAGGAAAAACTGTTTTTT. It yields the protein CASSLPGEEEKLFF.

V is TRBV11-3 and J is TRBJ2-2; 9 nucleotides agree with TRBD2. V was pared by 5 bases and J by 6 bases, with 13 bases of the junction left unmatched. CDR1 SGHNT and CDR2 YENEEA come from the germline V gene. This CDR3 has 17 amino acids. CDR3 in DNA: TGTGCCAGCAGCCCTAGGACGGCGGGAGGGCCCCCCGGGGAGCTGTTTTTT. Its translation: CASSPRTAGGPPGELFF.

The chain links TRBV19 to TRBJ2-7, with 7 positions matching TRBD1. This CDR3 comprises 15 residues. Germline V lookup: CDR1 LNHDA, CDR2 SQIVND (reference sequence). The V gene end was trimmed by 2 bases and the J gene end by 6 bases; junction bases not matched to a gene: 10. This CDR3 is CASSIKNRGASEQYF. The CDR3 coding sequence is TGTGCCAGTAGTATAAAGAACAGGGGAGCCTCCGAGCAGTACTTC.

CDR3 region: CASSSPGTSGTNEQFF. Written as DNA, the CDR3 is TGTGCCAGCAGCTCTCCCGGGACTAGCGGGACCAATGAGCAGTTCTTC. V gene TRBV7-9 combines with J gene TRBJ2-1, with TRBD2 identical over 13 bases. The junction had 6 bases not matched to a gene; V was cut back by 4 bases and J by 6 bases. The CDR3 covers 16 residues. Germline loops: CDR1 SEHNR, CDR2 FQNEAQ (reference sequence).

V is TRBV28 and J is TRBJ1-5, with 7 bases matching TRBD1. The CDR3 loop spans 17 amino acids. Germline trimming cut 4 bases from V and 2 bases from J; bases unmatched to any gene: 11. Germline V gene sequence: CDR1 MDHEN, CDR2 SYDVKM. Here the CDR3 DNA reads TGTGCCAGCAGTTCACTCCCGGGACAGAGTGGCAATCAGCCCCAGCATTTT. Translation: CASSSLPGQSGNQPQHF.

The chain joins TRBV19 to TRBJ2-5; 7 bases map to TRBD1. J gave up 3 bases and V 4 bases, and 5 bases lay outside the gene matches. Germline V lookup: CDR1 LNHDA, CDR2 SQIVND (reference sequence). CDR3 size: 14 residues. DNA of the CDR3: TGTGCCAGTAGTACAGGGGACAGAAAAGAGACCCAGTACTTC. Translating it yields CASSTGDRKETQYF. The variable domain in full, completed from reference TRBV19 and TRBJ2-5, reads DGGITQSPKYLFRKEGQNVTLSCEQNLNHDAMYWYRQDPGQGLRLIYYSQIVNDFQKGDIAEGYSVSREKKESFPLTVTSAQKNPTAFYLCASSTGDRKETQYFGPGTRLLVL.

The chain is built from TRBV9 and TRBJ1-3; no definite D call. The CDR3 is 15 residues long. Deletions cut 3 bases from V and 7 bases from J, with 17 bases between. The germline V gene has CDR1 SGDLS and CDR2 YYNGEE. DNA of the CDR3: TGTGCCAGCAGCGCAGCTGACCCCGCCGTCAACACCATATATTTT. It encodes CASSAADPAVNTIYF. The full variable domain, completed using reference TRBV9 and TRBJ1-3, is DSGVTQTPKHLITATGQRVTLRCSPRSGDLSVYWYQQSLDQGLQFLIQYYNGEERAKGNILERFSAQQFPDLHSELNLSSLELGDSALYFCASSAADPAVNTIYFGEGSWLTVV.